These 9 T cell receptor beta chains were all obtained from the same sample, sequenced in a study of regulatory T cells in long-lasting Graves disease. The time point: persistent/refractory GD, antithyroid drugs over 5 years with positive TRAb. The authors made the TCR library using RNA they extracted from PBMCs. CDR3 regions were amplified by Arm-PCR using iRepertoire HTBI primers to build TCR beta libraries. Via MiXCR, TCRdb re-called the multiplex PCR reads, giving one row per CDR3 protein. The sample includes roughly 500,000 distinct CDR3 sequences, roughly 21% of them seen just once. Sequenced material: peripheral blood mononuclear cells (PBMCs), taken when the disease was refractory, from a patient treated with antithyroid drugs. All receptors come from a female donor with Graves disease.

This clonotype was seen more than once but under ten times. V and J are TRBV6-1 and TRBJ1-2; D remains unclear. The germline V gene has CDR1 MNHNS and CDR2 SASEGT. V was trimmed by 7 bases and J by 3 bases, leaving 15 bases between them. There are 14 residues in the CDR3. CDR3 loop: CASIPLGDDYGYTF. The CDR3, as DNA: TGTGCCAGCATCCCCCTGGGCGATGACTATGGCTACACCTTC.

This clonotype was counted many times. The chain joins TRBV30 to TRBJ1-1; a possible D gene is TRBD1 (6 bases). The CDR3 runs to 13 residues. The V and J ends lost 3 bases and 4 bases respectively, with 12 bases between them. Germline CDR1 is GTSNPN and CDR2 is SVGIG (reference sequence). In nucleotides, the CDR3 is TGTGCCTGGAGCGTGGAGGGGGGCACTGAAGCTTTCTTT. It translates to CAWSVEGGTEAFF.

The chain employs TRBV5-6 and TRBJ2-4, with D possibly matching TRBD2 (6 bases). The V and J ends lost 2 bases and 0 bases respectively, with 9 bases between them. CDR1 and CDR2 from the germline V gene are SGHDT and YYEEEE. The CDR3 sequence is 15 residues long. CDR3 DNA: TGTGCCAGCAGCTTCGGGGGTATAGCCAAAAACATTCAGTACTTC. This translates into CASSFGGIAKNIQYF. Filled out from reference TRBV5-6 and TRBJ2-4, the complete variable domain reads DAGVTQSPTHLIKTRGQQVTLRCSPKSGHDTVSWYQQALGQGPQFIFQYYEEEERQRGNFPDRFSGHQFPNYSSELNVNALLLGDSALYLCASSFGGIAKNIQYFGAGTRLSVL.

Comment on this clonotype: This could be a read error, since a much larger clone is one nucleotide away. This chain links TRBV28 with TRBJ2-7; D is tentatively TRBD1 or TRBD2 (5 bases each). Germline V gene sequence: CDR1 MDHEN, CDR2 SYDVKM. This CDR3 is built from 13 residues. CDR3 region: CASRTVDDYGQYF. As DNA, the CDR3 is TGTGCCAGCAGGACAGTTGATGACTACGGGCAGTACTTC.

This clonotype came up a few times. The chain links TRBV27 to TRBJ2-7; weak D call: TRBD2 (6 bases). Trimming removed 1 base at V and 5 bases at J, with 12 bases between. Per the germline V gene, CDR1 is MNHEY and CDR2 is SMNVEV (reference sequence). This CDR3 contains 14 residues. The CDR3 DNA follows: TGTGCCAGCAGTTTATACGGGGGAAACGACGAGCAGTACTTC. Encoded protein: CASSLYGGNDEQYF.

J is TRBJ1-2 and V is TRBV7-2, with 7 bases lining up with TRBD1. J was trimmed by 0 bases and V by 3 bases; bases with no gene match: 4. This CDR3 region has 15 residues. Germline V gene lookup returns CDR1 SGHTA and CDR2 FQGNSA. The CDR3 protein is CASSFQGEANYGYTF. The CDR3 coding sequence is TGTGCCAGCAGCTTCCAGGGGGAGGCTAACTATGGCTACACCTTC. Variable domain in full (rest from reference TRBV7-2 and TRBJ1-2): GAGVSQSPSNKVTEKGKDVELRCDPISGHTALYWYRQSLGQGLEFLIYFQGNSAPDKSGLPSDRFSAERTGGSVSTLTIQRTQQEDSAVYLCASSFQGEANYGYTFGSGTRLTVV.

In this sample, this clonotype turned up many times. The CDR3 is CASHGTSGNYEQYF. CDR3 coding DNA: TGTGCCAGCCACGGGACTAGCGGAAACTACGAGCAGTACTTC. This chain connects TRBV6-2 or TRBV6-3 to TRBJ2-7, with 11 bases lining up with TRBD2. Germline CDR1 and CDR2: MNHEY and SVGEGT. The J segment lost 3 bases and the V segment lost 8 bases, leaving 6 bases of the junction unmatched. There are 14 residues in the CDR3.

This clonotype was detected ten times or more. The rearrangement joins TRBV29-1 to TRBJ1-1; 7 bases align to TRBD1. The trim removed 5 bases at V and 3 bases at J, leaving 12 bases unmatched. The CDR3 consists of 15 residues. CDR1 and CDR2 (germline): SQVTM, ANQGSEA. In DNA, the CDR3 is TGCAGCGTTCATAAAACAGGGGTCTCGGACACTGAAGCTTTCTTT. It yields the protein CSVHKTGVSDTEAFF.

As regards this clonotype: One end of the junction fails to match germline, which may point to a read error. The gene calls are TRBV30 and TRBJ2-7, with TRBD1 identical over 8 bases. This CDR3 contains 14 residues. The germline gives CDR1 GTSNPN, CDR2 SVGIG (reference sequence). As DNA, the CDR3 is TGTGCCTGGAGTGTAGACAGGGGATCCTACAAGCAGTACTTC. Its protein product is CAWSVDRGSYKQYF.